The sequence of this T cell receptor (beta chain) was determined in a study of shared clonotypes between healthy human individuals. Sorted-subset replicate PCRs used around 0.2 ug DNA, some 30,000 T cell genomes. The method was immunoSEQ multiplex PCR; TCRdb's version includes in-frame clones alone and lacks a portion of them. The sample has approximately 620,000 clones; approximately 97% are singletons. Regarding this clone: Its antigen remains unknown.

The study, taken as a whole, reports: Rarefaction showed that sequencing of sorted subsets was incomplete (despite large depth).

The CDR3 contains 13 residues. The V end was cut by 0 bases, the J end by 1 base, with 3 bases between. Per germline, CDR1 LNHNV and CDR2 YYDKDF (reference sequence). The rearrangement uses TRBV15 and TRBJ1-2; D unclear. The receptor's source is a woman in her twenties or thirties in good health. The sample comprised naive CD4+ T cells sorted from blood. Indicated subset: CD45RA+ positively selected. CDR3 residues: CATSRDINYGYTF. In DNA, the CDR3 is TGTGCCACCAGCAGAGATATTAACTATGGCTACACCTTC.